A single sample is the source of the 23 T cell receptor beta chains below, sequenced in a study of technical replicates of blood from a handful of donors. TCRdb's table, derived via immunoSEQ multiplex PCR, lists solely in-frame clones and lacks some. The data show approximately 50,000 clones, around 84% seen once. The sequenced sample was PBMCs. The receptors were sampled from a human donor in good health. Some clones in this sample may be carry-over from other donors' samples.

The V call is TRBV7-7, the J call TRBJ1-1; D is perhaps TRBD1 (5 bases). In germline, CDR1 is SSHAT, CDR2 FNYEAQ (reference sequence). This CDR3 region has 13 residues. Trimming cost V 5 bases and J 1 base, with 8 bases left between them. The CDR3 region is CASSLGQNTEAFF. The CDR3 DNA is TGTGCCAGCAGCCTCGGACAGAACACTGAAGCTTTCTTT.

This clone was seen only a few times. The J gene is TRBJ2-2, the V gene TRBV4-1, with 11 bases lining up with TRBD2. The trim removed 5 bases at V and 1 base at J, leaving 6 bases unmatched. CDR3 length equals 17 residues. Germline-derived CDR1 and CDR2 are MGHRA and YSYEKL. The CDR3 reads CASSRASGGRNTGELFF. CDR3 nucleotides: TGCGCCAGCAGCAGGGCTAGCGGGGGGCGGAACACCGGGGAGCTGTTTTTT.

Many counts were recorded for this clone. The rearrangement uses TRBV7-2 and TRBJ1-6, with a tentative D call TRBD1 (5 bases). Germline lookup yields CDR1 SGHTA and CDR2 FQGNSA. Trimming removed 1 base from V and 7 bases from J, with 14 bases in between. The CDR3 is made up of 16 amino acids. CDR3 DNA: TGTGCCAGCAGCTTAGGTAGGCTTGCAGGGAATTCACCCCTCCACTTT. Its protein product is CASSLGRLAGNSPLHF.

This clone was picked up one time. Since no conserved phenylalanine or tryptophan closes the CDR3, a read error is the likely cause. The limits of the CDR3 on the DNA are not certain, so only TCRdb's listed CDR3 is given. The chain joins TRBV15 to TRBJ2-3; TRBD1 reflects the table's D call only, with no check against the DNA. The CDR3 is 13 amino acids long, termini counted. Germline CDR1 LNHNV, CDR2 YYDKDF (reference sequence). The chain's CDR3 is CATSRDKVGRVII.

This chain uses TRBV9 with TRBJ2-7; possible D gene TRBD2, 6 bases. The CDR3 runs to 14 residues. V lost 3 bases and J lost 0, with 10 bases in between. The germline gives CDR1 SGDLS, CDR2 YYNGEE. The DNA for the CDR3 is TGTGCCAGCAGCGCCAGCGGGCTCTCCTACGAGCAGTACTTC. This sequence encodes CASSASGLSYEQYF. Variable domain in full (rest from reference TRBV9 and TRBJ2-7): DSGVTQTPKHLITATGQRVTLRCSPRSGDLSVYWYQQSLDQGLQFLIQYYNGEERAKGNILERFSAQQFPDLHSELNLSSLELGDSALYFCASSASGLSYEQYFGPGTRLTVT.

This clone showed up just once. V is TRBV6-1 and J is TRBJ1-5, with 9 bases that match TRBD1. The CDR3 loop spans 16 amino acids. In germline, CDR1 is MNHNS, CDR2 SASEGT. Unmatched junction bases numbered 6, after V lost 4 bases and J lost 2 bases. As DNA, the CDR3 is TGTGCCAGCAGTGGGCTACAGGGGGCTGGCAATCAGCCCCAGCATTTT. Translation gives CASSGLQGAGNQPQHF.

This clone came up once. The chain employs TRBV30 and TRBJ1-2, with D possibly TRBD1 on 6 matching bases. The CDR3 is made up of 12 amino acids. Trimming took off 4 bases at V and 8 bases at J, with 14 bases between the two ends. The germline gives CDR1 GTSNPN, CDR2 SVGIG (reference sequence). For the CDR3, the DNA is TGTGCCTGGATGCTAGGGGGTCGGGGCTACACCTTC. This sequence encodes CAWMLGGRGYTF.

V is TRBV5-1 and J is TRBJ1-5; TRBD1 might be the D (5 bases). In germline, CDR1 is SGHRS, CDR2 YFSETQ. This CDR3 spans 14 amino acids. V was trimmed by 1 base and J by 7 bases, leaving 12 bases between them. The DNA of the CDR3 is TGCGCCAGCAGCTTGCAGGCAGGGCGGCAGCCCCAGCATTTT. Translation gives CASSLQAGRQPQHF.

The chain has TRBV21-1 and TRBJ2-1; the D call of TRBD2 is as the table states it, not checked on the DNA. TRBV21-1 is shown as a pseudogene. The CDR3 spans 15 residues. This chain's CDR3 is CASSNRRERDNEQFF. The CDR3 DNA is TGTGCCAGCAGCAACCGGCGGGAGAGAGACAATGAGCAGTTCTTC.

V is TRBV7-9 and J is TRBJ1-2; TRBD1 aligns across 8 bases. The V gene end was trimmed by 1 base and the J gene end by 7 bases; junction bases not matched to a gene: 8. The CDR3 sequence is 15 residues long. Germline assignment: CDR1 SEHNR and CDR2 FQNEAQ (reference sequence). CDR3 DNA: TGTGCCAGCAGCTTAGTAAGCCAGGGGGCTGTTGGCTACACCTTC. Amino acid sequence: CASSLVSQGAVGYTF. The whole variable domain, filled in from reference TRBV7-9 and TRBJ1-2, reads DTGVSQNPRHKITKRGQNVTFRCDPISEHNRLYWYRQTLGQGPEFLTYFQNEAQLEKSRLLSDRFSAERPKGSFSTLEIQRTEQGDSAMYLCASSLVSQGAVGYTFGSGTRLTVV.

This clone was recorded a few times. The chain employs TRBV2 and TRBJ1-5, with 7 positions matching TRBD1. CDR3 size: 14 residues. Germline CDR1 is SNHLY and CDR2 is FYNNEI. Trimming cost V 6 bases and J 5 bases; bases outside gene matches: 7. CDR3: CASRKTGDYQPQHF. CDR3 coding DNA: TGTGCCAGCAGGAAAACAGGGGATTATCAGCCCCAGCATTTT. Using reference TRBV2 and TRBJ1-5 for the parts outside the CDR3, the full variable domain is EPEVTQTPSHQVTQMGQEVILRCVPISNHLYFYWYRQILGQKVEFLVSFYNNEISEKSEIFDDQFSVERPDGSNFTLKIRSTKLEDSAMYFCASRKTGDYQPQHFGDGTRLSIL.

V and J are TRBV7-9 and TRBJ1-2; possibly TRBD1 for D (5 bases). The CDR3 is made up of 13 amino acids. Germline CDR1 SEHNR, CDR2 FQNEAQ (reference sequence). The V end lost 2 bases, the J end lost 5 bases, and 9 bases lay between the germline ends. CDR3 residues: CASSLTGEYGYTF. Here the CDR3 DNA reads TGTGCCAGCAGCTTAACAGGAGAATATGGCTACACCTTC.

The CDR3 region has the DNA TGTGCCAGCAGCTCGTGGCAGATGAACACTGAAGCTTTCTTT. Amino acids: CASSSWQMNTEAFF. V gene TRBV7-2 combines with J gene TRBJ1-1; no clear D gene. Germline values: CDR1 SGHTA, CDR2 FQGNSA. This CDR3 has 14 amino acids. V was shortened by 4 bases and J by 0 bases, with 9 bases between the two germline ends.

This clone showed up just once. The chain joins TRBV10-3 to TRBJ1-1, with a possible D match to TRBD1 (5 bases). The V and J ends lost 8 bases and 5 bases respectively, with 15 bases between them. Germline CDR1 ENHRY, CDR2 SYGVKD. This CDR3 has 13 amino acids. The DNA of the CDR3 is TGTGCCATCGGATCCCAGGGTACTACTGAAGCTTTCTTT. It specifies CAIGSQGTTEAFF.

A few counts support this clone. The chain is built from TRBV1 and TRBJ2-2; the D call in the table, TRBD1, was not verified against the DNA. TRBV1 is a pseudogene segment. The CDR3 loop spans 14 amino acids. The DNA of the CDR3 is TGCACCAGCAGCCAGACAGGGTTTACCGGGGAGCTGTTTTTT. The encoded protein is CTSSQTGFTGELFF.

This sequence joins TRBV5-6 and TRBJ1-1; the D is unclear. CDR1 is SGHDT, CDR2 YYEEEE, per germline. The CDR3 consists of 14 residues. Trimming cost V 0 bases and J 2 bases, with 8 bases left between them. For the CDR3, the DNA is TGTGCCAGCAGCTTGGAACCGGGAAACACTGAAGCTTTCTTT. It translates to CASSLEPGNTEAFF.

The rearrangement uses TRBV7-9 and TRBJ1-2, with D unresolved. The CDR3 sequence is 13 residues long. The germline V gene encodes CDR1 SEHNR and CDR2 FQNEAQ (reference sequence). The V end lost 5 bases, the J end lost 4 bases, and 11 bases lay between the germline ends. The CDR3 nucleotides read TGTGCCAGCAGCGATACAGCCGGCTATGGCTACACCTTC. It encodes CASSDTAGYGYTF.

J is TRBJ1-6 and V is TRBV6-6; D perhaps matches TRBD1 (6 bases). V shed 2 bases and J shed 4 bases, with 9 bases lying between them. Germline V gene lookup returns CDR1 MNHNY and CDR2 SVGAGI (reference sequence). The CDR3 extends over 15 amino acids. The CDR3 DNA reads as TGTGCCAGCAGTTACGGACAGTTATATAATTCACCCCTCCACTTT. Protein sequence: CASSYGQLYNSPLHF.

The genes are TRBV2 and TRBJ2-2; no firm D call. V was shortened by 6 bases and J by 3 bases, with 11 bases between the two germline ends. Germline-derived CDR1 and CDR2 are SNHLY and FYNNEI. The length of the CDR3 is 14 residues. The chain's CDR3 is CASRWSSDTGELFF. The CDR3 DNA reads TGTGCCAGCAGGTGGAGTTCTGACACCGGGGAGCTGTTTTTT.

The chain recombines TRBV7-9 with TRBJ1-1, with 7 nucleotides matching TRBD1. The ends lost 5 bases at V and 0 bases at J; junction bases unmatched: 9. In germline, CDR1 is SEHNR, CDR2 FQNEAQ (reference sequence). This CDR3 is 16 amino acids long. The CDR3 spells CASSTGRGPMNTEAFF. The CDR3 region has the DNA TGTGCCAGCAGCACCGGGAGGGGGCCCATGAACACTGAAGCTTTCTTT.

This clone was recorded once. V and J are TRBV18 and TRBJ1-5; D unclear. Germline assignment: CDR1 KGHSH and CDR2 LQKENI. V was pared by 2 bases and J by 4 bases, with 6 bases between. The CDR3 is 13 amino acids. This CDR3 is CASSPTRNQPQHF. CDR3 in DNA: TGTGCCAGCTCACCAACGCGGAATCAGCCCCAGCATTTT. Full variable domain (outside the CDR3, taken from reference TRBV18 and TRBJ1-5): NAGVMQNPRHLVRRRGQEARLRCSPMKGHSHVYWYRQLPEEGLKFMVYLQKENIIDESGMPKERFSAEFPKEGPSILRIQQVVRGDSAAYFCASSPTRNQPQHFGDGTRLSIL.

CDR3 region: CASSQDLGTSGVRYEQYF. DNA for the CDR3: TGTGCCAGCAGCCAAGATCTTGGGACTAGCGGGGTGCGCTACGAGCAGTACTTC. The V call is TRBV4-2, the J call TRBJ2-7; 13 bases are shared with TRBD2. V gave up 0 bases and J gave up 3 bases; unmatched junction bases: 8. Germline CDR1 LGHNA, CDR2 YNFKEQ. The CDR3 consists of 18 residues.

The V and J genes are TRBV5-1 and TRBJ2-1; 14 positions agree with TRBD2. The germline CDR1 and CDR2 sequences are SGHRS and YFSETQ. CDR3 length equals 16 residues. V lost 5 bases, J lost 8 bases, and 9 bases stayed unmatched. CDR3: CASRPGTSGRRDEQFF. DNA of the CDR3: TGCGCCAGCAGGCCAGGGACTAGCGGGAGACGAGATGAGCAGTTCTTC.